The TCR beta chain under discussion was sequenced for a study of cytomegalovirus exposure and HLA in healthy donors. The germline V gene encodes CDR1 MRHNA and CDR2 SNTAGT. The length of the CDR3 is 16 residues. V lost 0 bases to trimming and J lost 4 bases; unmatched junction nucleotides: 5. Points on this clone: Its antigen is still unknown.

13 Jbeta primers and 60 Vbeta primers were used for the PCR. This table comes from immunoSEQ multiplex PCR, and its TCRdb copy is limited to in-frame clones, with some not included. The sample contains 84,000 or so clones, about three fifths of which appear only once. Regarding the study as a whole: Accurate predictions that matched the HLA-A and HLA-B alleles of most subjects were reportedly made from TCR beta sequences. A later analysis, which compared TCR beta chains of equal frequency, found the HLA-associated ones more clonally expanded.

The sample taken for sequencing was PBMCs. The source of this sequence is a woman aged 25 to 45 in good health and CMV-seropositive. The V call is TRBV6-4, the J call TRBJ1-2; 10 bases fit TRBD1. The CDR3 DNA reads as TGTGCCAGCAGTGACTCCGACAGGGGGCCCTTCTATGGCTACACCTTC. This encodes CASSDSDRGPFYGYTF.